This is a list of T cell receptor beta chains from one sample in a study of regulatory T cells in long-lasting Graves disease. TCRdb reprocessed the multiplex PCR reads via MiXCR and lists one record per CDR3 protein. The sample contains 300,000 to 500,000 distinct CDR3 sequences, more than 20% of which appear only once. The sample was peripheral blood mononuclear cells (PBMCs), taken when the disease was refractory, from a patient treated with antithyroid drugs. The receptor source for this set is a female donor with Graves disease. Each CDR3 is given with its conserved first and last residue. D genes are given only for firm matches. Clone size is not always given. Where it is, it says once, few, many or a class for expanded clones.

size	J	length	D	V	CDR3	DNA
-	TRBJ2-2	14	TRBD1	TRBV7-3	CASSSGQGAGELFF	TGTGCCAGCAGCTCCGGGCAGGGGGCCGGGGAGCTGTTTTTT
many	TRBJ1-2	11	-	TRBV2	CASSQSYGYTF	TGTGCCAGCAGTCAATCCTATGGCTACACCTTC
-	TRBJ2-5	13	-	TRBV10-3	CAISEKGAETQYF	TGTGCCATCAGTGAGAAAGGGGCGGAGACCCAGTACTTC
many	TRBJ2-5	15	-	TRBV10-1	CASSDDGSGEETQYF	TGCGCCAGCAGTGACGACGGTAGCGGTGAAGAGACCCAGTACTTC
-	TRBJ1-2	15	TRBD1	TRBV20-1	CSARPRDSTNYGYTF	TGCAGTGCCCGACCCCGGGACAGTACTAACTATGGCTACACCTTC
many	TRBJ2-7	14	-	TRBV7-2	CASSPVGGAYEQYF	TGTGCCAGCAGCCCAGTTGGGGGTGCCTACGAGCAGTACTTC
many	TRBJ2-5	15	-	TRBV4-3	CASSQEYGRQETQYF	TGCGCCAGCAGCCAGGAATACGGACGGCAAGAGACCCAGTACTTC
few	TRBJ1-5	15	-	TRBV7-2	CASSNQGPSNQPQHF	TGTGCCAGCAGCAATCAGGGGCCGAGCAATCAGCCCCAGCATTTT
-	TRBJ2-1	15	TRBD2	TRBV14	CASSPIAGSYNEQFF	TGTGCCAGCAGCCCCATAGCGGGCTCCTACAATGAGCAGTTCTTC
many	TRBJ2-7	15	-	TRBV7-8	CASSLATTLSYEQYF	TGTGCCAGCAGCTTAGCCACTACTCTCTCCTACGAGCAGTACTTC
-	TRBJ2-5	13	-	TRBV4-3	CASSPSRKETQYF	TGCGCCAGCAGCCCCTCTAGGAAGGAGACCCAGTACTTC
-	TRBJ2-3	19	-	TRBV28	CASSLGASVWRAPTDTQYF	TGTGCCAGCAGTTTAGGTGCCTCGGTTTGGCGGGCCCCCACAGATACGCAGTATTTT
-	TRBJ2-6	18	-	TRBV12-3/TRBV12-4	CASSLVSARESGANVLTF	TGTGCCAGCAGTTTAGTATCGGCCAGGGAGTCTGGGGCCAACGTCCTGACTTTC
many	TRBJ2-5	16	TRBD2	TRBV28	CASSTLAGGHQETQYF	TGTGCCAGCAGTACTCTAGCGGGAGGCCACCAAGAGACCCAGTACTTC
few	TRBJ2-2	14	-	TRBV7-2	CASSWGRSTGELFF	TGTGCCAGCAGCTGGGGTAGAAGCACCGGGGAGCTGTTTTTT
few	TRBJ2-5	14	-	TRBV7-2	CASINKRAAETQYF	TGTGCCAGCATTAACAAGCGGGCCGCAGAGACCCAGTACTTC
-	TRBJ2-2	17	-	TRBV6-1	CASSRGTGLGNTGELFF	TGTGCCAGCAGTCGCGGAACGGGACTCGGAAACACCGGGGAGCTGTTTTTT
-	TRBJ2-5	14	TRBD2	TRBV20-1	CSAKAGGAQETQYF	TGCAGTGCTAAGGCGGGAGGAGCCCAAGAGACCCAGTACTTC
-	TRBJ2-7	14	-	TRBV20-1	CSARDRTGVGEQYF	TGCAGTGCTAGAGATCGAACGGGAGTAGGGGAGCAGTACTTC
-	TRBJ1-5	13	-	TRBV2	CASNRARNQPQHF	TGTGCCAGCAACAGGGCGAGGAATCAGCCCCAGCATTTT
few	TRBJ2-6	14	-	TRBV11-3	CASSFRVGANVLTF	TGTGCCAGCAGCTTCAGGGTTGGGGCCAACGTCCTGACTTTC
many	TRBJ2-5	14	TRBD2	TRBV7-2	CASSLFQRGETQYF	TGTGCCAGCAGCTTGTTTCAGCGGGGAGAGACCCAGTACTTC
-	TRBJ2-6	16	-	TRBV7-9	CASSLPAASGANVLTF	TGTGCCAGCAGCTTACCCGCAGCCTCTGGGGCCAACGTCCTGACTTTC
-	TRBJ2-2	13	TRBD1	TRBV20-1	CSANRGHTGELFF	TGCAGTGCTAACAGGGGCCACACCGGGGAGCTGTTTTTT
many	TRBJ1-6	14	-	TRBV6-1	CASSHGVTDSPLHF	TGTGCCAGCAGCCATGGAGTAACGGATTCACCCCTCCACTTT
-	TRBJ2-5	13	-	TRBV10-3	CAISFDRQETQYF	TGTGCCATCAGTTTCGACAGGCAAGAGACCCAGTACTTC
many	TRBJ1-2	12	-	TRBV30	CAWSVGIYGYTF	TGTGCCTGGAGTGTAGGGATCTATGGCTACACCTTC
-	TRBJ2-7	16	-	TRBV7-2	CASSSFGGGSSYEQYF	TGTGCCAGCAGCTCGTTCGGGGGAGGCAGCTCCTACGAGCAGTACTTC
-	TRBJ1-5	17	TRBD1	TRBV28	CASSFQAGGGRRQPQHF	TGTGCCAGCAGTTTCCAGGCAGGGGGAGGTAGGAGGCAGCCCCAGCATTTT
few	TRBJ2-7	18	TRBD2	TRBV3-1	CASSPTNVLAGSTYEQYF	TGTGCCAGCAGCCCCACAAACGTTCTAGCGGGATCAACCTACGAGCAGTACTTC
few	TRBJ2-7	12	-	TRBV20-1	CSAKAGVYEQYF	TGCAGTGCTAAGGCTGGTGTCTACGAGCAGTACTTC
-	TRBJ2-7	14	-	TRBV5-4	CASSLESSTYEQYF	TGTGCCAGCAGCTTGGAAAGCAGCACCTACGAGCAGTACTTC
many	TRBJ2-3	12	-	TRBV2	CASSVGSDTQYF	TGTGCCAGCAGTGTGGGGTCGGATACGCAGTATTTT
few	TRBJ1-2	12	-	TRBV29-1	CSVVGRTYGYTF	TGCAGCGTTGTCGGTCGGACCTATGGCTACACCTTC
many	TRBJ2-7	13	TRBD2	TRBV2	CASSPGLAREQYF	TGTGCCAGCAGCCCCGGACTAGCGAGGGAGCAGTACTTC
-	TRBJ1-5	14	-	TRBV6-5	CASSYDMGYQPQHF	TGTGCCAGCAGTTACGATATGGGTTATCAGCCCCAGCATTTT
-	TRBJ2-7	14	TRBD1	TRBV30	CAWALGQGSNEQYF	TGTGCCTGGGCCCTTGGACAGGGATCAAACGAGCAGTACTTC
few	TRBJ1-3	15	-	TRBV2	CASSEEAGRGNTIYF	TGTGCCAGCAGTGAAGAGGCAGGCAGGGGAAACACCATATATTTT
many	TRBJ1-2	17	-	TRBV7-2	CASSYRGVGDRPNGYTF	TGTGCCAGCAGCTACCGAGGGGTTGGAGATCGGCCGAATGGCTACACCTTC
many	TRBJ2-7	12	-	TRBV12-3/TRBV12-4	CASSPQGGEQYF	TGTGCCAGCAGCCCTCAGGGGGGCGAGCAGTACTTC
many	TRBJ2-5	13	-	TRBV11-2	CASSLNWAGTQYF	TGTGCCAGCAGCTTGAATTGGGCTGGGACCCAGTACTTC
-	TRBJ1-3	15	-	TRBV7-2	CASSLGPQTGNTIYF	TGTGCCAGCAGCTTAGGGCCGCAAACGGGAAACACCATATATTTT
-	TRBJ2-7	15	-	TRBV15	CATSGTGFSSYEQYF	TGTGCCACCAGCGGTACAGGGTTCTCCTCCTACGAGCAGTACTTC
many	TRBJ1-2	13	-	TRBV13	CASSLVTGYGYTF	TGTGCCAGCAGCTTAGTGACAGGCTATGGCTACACCTTC
-	TRBJ1-2	13	-	TRBV5-5	CASSFTGFEGYTF	TGTGCCAGCAGCTTCACAGGGTTTGAGGGCTACACCTTC